What follows are 25 T cell receptor beta chains derived from one specimen sequenced in a study of control samples from healthy donors and cancer patients. TCRdb's table, derived via immunoSEQ multiplex PCR, lists solely in-frame clones and lacks some. This table has fewer than 120,000 clones, 88% appearing once. The sequencing input was PBMCs. All receptors derive from a woman aged 55-69 years with lung cancer.

This clone was detected once. The chain has TRBV29-1 and TRBJ1-1, with no clear D. Per germline, CDR1 SQVTM and CDR2 ANQGSEA. V was shortened by 0 bases and J by 1 base, with 6 bases between the two germline ends. This CDR3 is 13 amino acids long. The CDR3 sequence: CSVEDRRNTEAFF. CDR3 in DNA: TGCAGCGTTGAAGATCGGAGGAACACTGAAGCTTTCTTT.

The chain employs TRBV27 and TRBJ1-2; 8 nucleotides line up with TRBD1. V shed 4 bases, J shed 5 bases, and the junction held 6 bases outside the gene matches. Germline-derived CDR1 and CDR2 are MNHEY and SMNVEV (reference sequence). The CDR3 totals 14 residues. CDR3 region: CASSSQTGDYGYTF. CDR3 nucleotide sequence: TGTGCCAGCAGTTCCCAGACAGGGGATTATGGCTACACCTTC.

The chain recombines TRBV4-1 with TRBJ1-2, with 7 bases aligning to TRBD1. Germline trimming cut 0 bases from V and 3 bases from J; bases unmatched to any gene: 13. The CDR3 contains 18 residues. In germline, CDR1 is MGHRA, CDR2 YSYEKL. The CDR3 loop reads CASSQDGTGDSIYYGYTF. For the CDR3, the DNA is TGCGCCAGCAGCCAAGATGGGACGGGGGACAGCATTTACTATGGCTACACCTTC.

This chain uses TRBV5-1 with TRBJ1-3, with D perhaps matching TRBD1 (6 bases). Germline V gene data show CDR1 as SGHRS and CDR2 as YFSETQ. The CDR3 loop spans 15 amino acids. The V gene lost 5 bases and the J gene lost 2 bases, with 14 bases spanning the gap. The CDR3 DNA follows: TGCGCCAGCAGAGAAGAAGGGGGTGCTGGAAACACCATATATTTT. Translation: CASREEGGAGNTIYF.

CDR3 bases: TGTGCCACCGCCGGGACAGGTAATCAGCCCCAGCATTTT. Translating gives CATAGTGNQPQHF. The chain links TRBV24-1 to TRBJ1-5; 8 nucleotides line up with TRBD1. J gave up 4 bases and V 9 bases, and 4 bases lay outside the gene matches. This CDR3 has 13 residues. The germline V gene encodes CDR1 KGHDR and CDR2 SFDVKD.

The chain recombines TRBV5-4 with TRBJ1-2; no firm D call. With 0 bases removed from V and 0 bases from J, the gap between germline ends came to 9 bases. The CDR3 runs 15 residues. Germline CDR1 SGHNT, CDR2 YYREEE (reference sequence). The CDR3 bases are TGTGCCAGCAGCTTGGTCACAGACCCTAACTATGGCTACACCTTC. Translation gives CASSLVTDPNYGYTF.

V and J are TRBV7-9 and TRBJ1-1; no firm D call. V lost 5 bases and J lost 0, with 10 bases in between. The CDR3 extends over 14 amino acids. Germline-derived CDR1 and CDR2 are SEHNR and FQNEAQ (reference sequence). CDR3 region: CASSPLAVNTEAFF. DNA for the CDR3: TGTGCCAGCAGCCCGCTCGCGGTGAACACTGAAGCTTTCTTT.

This chain links TRBV2 with TRBJ2-1, with 9 bases aligning to TRBD2. J lost 3 bases, V lost 3 bases, and 9 bases had no gene match. The CDR3 length is 17 residues. Germline CDR1 is SNHLY and CDR2 is FYNNEI. In DNA, the CDR3 is TGTGCCAGCAGTGATTTGGGCGCGGGAGGGCACTACAATGAGCAGTTCTTC. Residues: CASSDLGAGGHYNEQFF.

The chain has TRBV3-1 (or the pseudogene TRBV3-2) and TRBJ1-1, with D tentatively TRBD1 (5 bases). The length of the CDR3 is 13 residues. The germline V gene has CDR1 LGHDT and CDR2 YNNKEL (reference sequence). V was clipped by 6 bases and J by 5 bases, with 13 bases between them. The CDR3 coding sequence is TGTGCCAGCAGTTCCTCGGGACGTACTGAAGCTTTCTTT. Encoded protein: CASSSSGRTEAFF.

The CDR3 loop reads CASSPGTSTDTQYF. The CDR3 DNA sequence: TGTGCCAGCAGCCCCGGGACTAGCACAGATACGCAGTATTTT. V is TRBV6-2 or TRBV6-3 and J is TRBJ2-3; D might be TRBD2 (6 bases). Per the germline V gene, CDR1 is MNHEY and CDR2 is SVGEGT. The CDR3 totals 14 residues. Trimming pared 6 bases from V and 0 bases from J, leaving 10 bases between.

This sequence joins TRBV7-2 and TRBJ1-2; D possibly corresponds to TRBD1 (6 bases). The CDR3 is 13 residues long. The V gene's germline CDR1 is SGHTA and CDR2 FQGNSA. With 5 bases removed from V and 1 base from J, the gap between germline ends came to 8 bases. DNA for the CDR3: TGTGCCAGCAGCAAGGACAGTAACTATGGCTACACCTTC. Amino acids: CASSKDSNYGYTF.

In this sample, this clone turned up once. The chain has TRBV12-5 and TRBJ2-7, with 9 bases lining up with TRBD1. CDR1 is LGHNT and CDR2 is FRNRAP in the germline V gene. Trimming cost V 1 base and J 3 bases; bases outside gene matches: 10. CDR3 length: 17 residues. Here the CDR3 DNA reads TGTGCTAGTGGTTTGGGACTCACAGGGGGCGATGTCTACGAGCAGTACTTC. This encodes CASGLGLTGGDVYEQYF.

The gene calls are TRBV4-1 and TRBJ2-2; D ambiguous. This CDR3 comprises 15 residues. Trimming cost V 2 bases and J 1 base, with 8 bases left between them. The germline V gene has CDR1 MGHRA and CDR2 YSYEKL. This chain's CDR3 is CASSQLAENTGELFF. The CDR3 nucleotides read TGCGCCAGCAGCCAACTTGCGGAGAACACCGGGGAGCTGTTTTTT.

The chain recombines TRBV7-8 with TRBJ2-6, with TRBD2 matching over 7 bases. Germline V lookup: CDR1 SGHVS, CDR2 FQNEAQ. The CDR3 sequence is 18 residues long. V lost 4 bases, J lost 3 bases, and 12 bases stayed unmatched. DNA of the CDR3: TGTGCCAGCAGCTCCAGCGGGATAGATCTTGGTGGGGCCAACGTCCTGACTTTC. This translates into CASSSSGIDLGGANVLTF.

The chain uses TRBV28 and TRBJ2-1, with 9 bases identical to TRBD2. Germline assignment: CDR1 MDHEN and CDR2 SYDVKM. This CDR3 comprises 14 residues. V lost 6 bases to trimming and J lost 8 bases; unmatched junction nucleotides: 8. The CDR3 nucleotides read TGTGCCAGCAGCCCCGGACTAGCGAGCGATGAGCAGTTCTTC. This codes for CASSPGLASDEQFF. Filled out from reference TRBV28 and TRBJ2-1, the complete variable domain reads DVKVTQSSRYLVKRTGEKVFLECVQDMDHENMFWYRQDPGLGLRLIYFSYDVKMKEKGDIPEGYSVSREKKERFSLILESASTNQTSMYLCASSPGLASDEQFFGPGTRLTVL.

The chain combines TRBV5-5 with TRBJ1-2, with D unclear. CDR3 length equals 16 residues. The germline CDR1 and CDR2 sequences are SGHKS and YYEKEE (reference sequence). Trimming took off 0 bases at V and 4 bases at J, with 16 bases between the two ends. As DNA, the CDR3 is TGTGCCAGCAGCTTGGGAGTACTGGGCAGAGCCTATGGCTACACCTTC. Amino acids: CASSLGVLGRAYGYTF.

This chain links TRBV5-4 with TRBJ1-4, with D hard to call. Germline lookup yields CDR1 SGHNT and CDR2 YYREEE (reference sequence). The CDR3 is 12 residues long. With 2 bases removed from V and 8 bases from J, the gap between germline ends came to 7 bases. CDR3 amino acids: CASSFRLEKLFF. The CDR3 DNA reads as TGTGCCAGCAGCTTCAGACTAGAAAAACTGTTTTTT.

The chain recombines TRBV6-9 with TRBJ1-5; TRBD1 aligns across 7 bases. Germline assignment: CDR1 MNHGY and CDR2 SVAAGI. The CDR3 length is 20 residues. V was clipped by 2 bases and J by 2 bases; unmatched bases: 18. The CDR3 loop reads CASSYDRYRGKEVGNQPQHF. DNA of the CDR3: TGTGCCAGCAGTTATGATCGGTACAGGGGAAAGGAAGTGGGCAATCAGCCCCAGCATTTT.

This chain connects TRBV21-1 to TRBJ1-3. TRBV21-1 is a recognized pseudogene. This CDR3 has 15 residues. CDR3 nucleotide sequence: TGTGCCAGCAGCAGGGGACCCGACTCTGGAAACACCATATATTTT. Protein: CASSRGPDSGNTIYF.

The chain joins TRBV27 to TRBJ1-2; tentative D call: TRBD1 (5 bases). V was clipped by 7 bases and J by 8 bases, with 20 bases between them. The CDR3 has 14 residues. Germline loops: CDR1 MNHEY, CDR2 SMNVEV (reference sequence). This chain's CDR3 is CASKLRQGREGYTF. The CDR3 DNA is TGTGCCAGCAAACTTAGGCAGGGCAGGGAGGGCTACACCTTC.

V gene TRBV5-1 combines with J gene TRBJ2-7; D gene ambiguous. CDR3 length equals 14 residues. Trimming stripped 0 bases from V and 2 bases from J, with 9 bases between. Germline V lookup: CDR1 SGHRS, CDR2 YFSETQ. The CDR3 loop reads CASSLAQKTYEQYF. DNA of the CDR3: TGCGCCAGCAGCTTGGCACAGAAAACCTACGAGCAGTACTTC.

The CDR3 reads CASSSGQGGEKLFF. DNA for the CDR3: TGTGCCAGCAGCTCCGGACAGGGGGGGGAAAAACTGTTTTTT. The chain combines TRBV7-8 with TRBJ1-4; 10 bases map to TRBD1. This CDR3 is built from 14 residues. Germline CDR1 reads SGHVS; CDR2 reads FQNEAQ. V shed 4 bases and J 8 bases; nucleotides not matched to a gene: 4. Looking up the rest from reference TRBV7-8 and TRBJ1-4 gives the full variable domain: GAGVSQSPRYKVAKRGQDVALRCDPISGHVSLFWYQQALGQGPEFLTYFQNEAQLDKSGLPSDRFFAERPEGSVSTLKIQRTQQEDSAVYLCASSSGQGGEKLFFGSGTQLSVL.

The table lists this clone with a count of one. This chain joins TRBV5-4 and TRBJ2-3; TRBD2 aligns across 10 bases. CDR1 is SGHNT, CDR2 YYREEE, per germline (reference sequence). The junction had 9 bases not matched to a gene; V was cut back by 4 bases and J by 4 bases. CDR3 length: 16 residues. As DNA, the CDR3 is TGTGCCAGCAGCCAAAGATCAGCGGGAGGGGCAGATACGCAGTATTTT. Translation: CASSQRSAGGADTQYF.

The rearrangement links TRBV24-1 to TRBJ2-3; 9 bases fit TRBD1. Germline V lookup: CDR1 KGHDR, CDR2 SFDVKD. The trim removed 4 bases at V and 3 bases at J, leaving 7 bases unmatched. This CDR3 is 16 amino acids long. CDR3 region: CATSDVGQGKTDTQYF. DNA for the CDR3: TGTGCCACCAGTGACGTCGGACAGGGGAAGACAGATACGCAGTATTTT.

The chain is built from TRBV19 and TRBJ1-5; 9 bases map to TRBD1. The CDR3 has 17 residues. V lost 1 base, J lost 6 bases, and 10 bases stayed unmatched. Looked up from germline, CDR1 is LNHDA and CDR2 is SQIVND (reference sequence). CDR3 protein: CASSIVPSGTGSQPQHF. Written as DNA, the CDR3 is TGTGCCAGTAGTATAGTTCCCTCCGGGACAGGGTCTCAGCCCCAGCATTTT.